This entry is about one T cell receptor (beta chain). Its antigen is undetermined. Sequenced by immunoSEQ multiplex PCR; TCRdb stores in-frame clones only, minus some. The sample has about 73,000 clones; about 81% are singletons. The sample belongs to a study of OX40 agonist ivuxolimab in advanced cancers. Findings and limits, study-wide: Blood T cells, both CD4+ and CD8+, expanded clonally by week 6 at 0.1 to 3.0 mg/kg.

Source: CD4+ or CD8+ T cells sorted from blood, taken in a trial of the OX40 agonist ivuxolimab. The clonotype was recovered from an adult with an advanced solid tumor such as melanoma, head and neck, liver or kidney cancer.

CDR3 nucleotides: TGTGCCTGGACACCCCTAACGGGAGGGCCAGATACGCAGTATTTT. Its translation is CAWTPLTGGPDTQYF. The chain employs TRBV30 and TRBJ2-3; 8 bases agree with TRBD2. Germline loops: CDR1 GTSNPN, CDR2 SVGIG (reference sequence). The junction had 10 bases not matched to a gene; V was cut back by 4 bases and J by 4 bases. The CDR3 runs to 15 residues.